This TCR beta chain is from a study of T cell changes during pregnancy in multiple sclerosis. Clones were read by immunoSEQ multiplex PCR, and TCRdb kept only the in-frame ones, dropping some. This table has around 32,000 clones, 91% appearing once. The CDR3 is made up of 16 amino acids. Losses at the gene ends were 3 bases for V and 8 bases for J; bases not matched to a gene: 10. Per the germline V gene, CDR1 is MNHEY and CDR2 is SMNVEV (reference sequence). The source is a female donor in good health, enrolled as a control in a pregnancy study. This rearrangement joins TRBV27 to TRBJ1-6; 7 bases map to TRBD1. The source was CD8+ T cells from peripheral blood mononuclear cells, collected in the second trimester of pregnancy. The CDR3 here is CASSLKQGLGDSPLHF. CDR3 DNA: TGTGCCAGCAGTTTGAAACAGGGGCTCGGGGATTCACCCCTCCACTTT.